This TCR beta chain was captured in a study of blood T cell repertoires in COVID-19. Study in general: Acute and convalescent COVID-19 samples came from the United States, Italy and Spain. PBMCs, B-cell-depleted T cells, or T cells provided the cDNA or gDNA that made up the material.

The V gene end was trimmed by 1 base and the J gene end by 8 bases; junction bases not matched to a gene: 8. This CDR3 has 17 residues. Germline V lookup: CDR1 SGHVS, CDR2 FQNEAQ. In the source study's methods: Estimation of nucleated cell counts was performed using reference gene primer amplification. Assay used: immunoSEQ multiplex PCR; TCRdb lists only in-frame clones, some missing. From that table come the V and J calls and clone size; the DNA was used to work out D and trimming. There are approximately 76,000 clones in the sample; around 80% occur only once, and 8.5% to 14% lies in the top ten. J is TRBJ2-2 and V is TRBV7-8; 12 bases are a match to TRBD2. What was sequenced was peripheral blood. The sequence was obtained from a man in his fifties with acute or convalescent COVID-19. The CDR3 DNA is TGTGCCAGCAGCTTAGTTTTTCCTAGCGGGAGGGGTGGGGAGCTGTTTTTT. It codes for CASSLVFPSGRGGELFF.